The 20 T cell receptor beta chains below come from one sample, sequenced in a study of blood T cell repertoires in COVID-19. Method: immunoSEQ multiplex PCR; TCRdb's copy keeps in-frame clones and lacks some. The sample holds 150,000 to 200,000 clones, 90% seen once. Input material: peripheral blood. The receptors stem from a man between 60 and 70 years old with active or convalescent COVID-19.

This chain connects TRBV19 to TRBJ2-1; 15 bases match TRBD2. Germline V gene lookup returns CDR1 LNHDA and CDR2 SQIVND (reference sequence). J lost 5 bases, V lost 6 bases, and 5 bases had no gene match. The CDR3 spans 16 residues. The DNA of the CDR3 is TGTGCCAGTAGAGGACTAGCGGGAGGGTTCCACAATGAGCAGTTCTTC. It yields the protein CASRGLAGGFHNEQFF.

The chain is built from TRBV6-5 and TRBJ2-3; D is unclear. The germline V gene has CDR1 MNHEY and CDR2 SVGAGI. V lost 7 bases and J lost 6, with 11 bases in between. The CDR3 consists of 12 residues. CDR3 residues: CASNQAWDTQYF. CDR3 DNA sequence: TGTGCCAGCAACCAGGCCTGGGATACGCAGTATTTT.

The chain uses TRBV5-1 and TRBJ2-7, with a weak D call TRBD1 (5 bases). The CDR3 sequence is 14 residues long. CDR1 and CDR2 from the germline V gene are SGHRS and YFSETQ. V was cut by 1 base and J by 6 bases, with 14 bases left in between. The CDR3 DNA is TGCGCCAGCAGCTTGAGCACAGGTGGACGCGAGCAGTACTTC. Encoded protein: CASSLSTGGREQYF. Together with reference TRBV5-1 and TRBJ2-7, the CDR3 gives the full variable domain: KAGVTQTPRYLIKTRGQQVTLSCSPISGHRSVSWYQQTPGQGLQFLFEYFSETQRNKGNFPGRFSGRQFSNSRSEMNVSTLELGDSALYLCASSLSTGGREQYFGPGTRLTVT.

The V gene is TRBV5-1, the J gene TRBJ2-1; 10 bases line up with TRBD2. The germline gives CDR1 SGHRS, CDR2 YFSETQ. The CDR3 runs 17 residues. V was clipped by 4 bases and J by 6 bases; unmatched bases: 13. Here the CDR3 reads CASSPKPTSGELNEQFF. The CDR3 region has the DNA TGCGCCAGCAGCCCCAAACCCACTAGCGGGGAACTCAATGAGCAGTTCTTC.

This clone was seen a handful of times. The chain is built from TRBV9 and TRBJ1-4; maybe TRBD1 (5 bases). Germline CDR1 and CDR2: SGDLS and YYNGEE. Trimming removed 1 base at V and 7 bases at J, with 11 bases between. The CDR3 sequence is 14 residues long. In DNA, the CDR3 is TGTGCCAGCAGCGTAAGGGGCGCAGGTGAAAAACTGTTTTTT. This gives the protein CASSVRGAGEKLFF.

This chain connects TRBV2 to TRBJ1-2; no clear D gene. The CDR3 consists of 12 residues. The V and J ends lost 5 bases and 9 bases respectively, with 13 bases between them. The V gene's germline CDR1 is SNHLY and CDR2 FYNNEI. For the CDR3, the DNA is TGTGCCAGCAGTAACGGAGCCGTGAGCTACACCTTC. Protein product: CASSNGAVSYTF.

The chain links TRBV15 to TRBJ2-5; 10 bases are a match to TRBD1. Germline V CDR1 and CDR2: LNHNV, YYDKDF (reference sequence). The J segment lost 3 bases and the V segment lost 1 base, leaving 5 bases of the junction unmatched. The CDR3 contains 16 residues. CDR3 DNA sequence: TGTGCCACCAGCAGAGGCGACAGGGGGCTAAAAGAGACCCAGTACTTC. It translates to CATSRGDRGLKETQYF.

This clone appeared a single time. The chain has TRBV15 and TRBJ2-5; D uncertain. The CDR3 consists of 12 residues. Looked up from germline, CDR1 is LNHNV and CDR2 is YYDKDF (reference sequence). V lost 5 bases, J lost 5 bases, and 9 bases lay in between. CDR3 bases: TGTGCCACCAGCCAACCGAGGGAGACCCAGTACTTC. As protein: CATSQPRETQYF.

The CDR3 DNA is TGTGCCAGCTATTTAGCACTTAAAGGGGGCGAAGAGACCCAGTACTTC. Translated: CASYLALKGGEETQYF. V gene TRBV7-9 combines with J gene TRBJ2-5; TRBD1 matches 7 bases. The CDR3 is 16 residues long. With V trimmed by 8 bases and J by 3 bases, 15 bases remained unmatched. Looked up from germline, CDR1 is SEHNR and CDR2 is FQNEAQ (reference sequence).

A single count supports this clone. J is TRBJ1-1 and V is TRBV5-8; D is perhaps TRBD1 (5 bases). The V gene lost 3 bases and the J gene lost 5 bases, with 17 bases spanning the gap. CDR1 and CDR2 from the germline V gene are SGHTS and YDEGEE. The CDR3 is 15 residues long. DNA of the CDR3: TGTGCCAGCAGCTGGGGCGCGGGGGGGTATACTGAAGCTTTCTTT. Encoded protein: CASSWGAGGYTEAFF.

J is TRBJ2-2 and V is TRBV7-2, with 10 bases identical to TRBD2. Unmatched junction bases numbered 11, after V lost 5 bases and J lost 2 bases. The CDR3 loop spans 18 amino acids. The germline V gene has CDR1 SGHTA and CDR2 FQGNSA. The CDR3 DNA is TGTGCCAGCAGCGTAGAAGTAGCGGGGGGACTAAACACCGGGGAGCTGTTTTTT. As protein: CASSVEVAGGLNTGELFF.

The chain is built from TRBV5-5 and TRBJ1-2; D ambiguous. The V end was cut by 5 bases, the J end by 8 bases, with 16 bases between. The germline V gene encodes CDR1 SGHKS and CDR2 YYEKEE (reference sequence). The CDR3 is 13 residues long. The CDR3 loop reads CASRLRGSEGYTF. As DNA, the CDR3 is TGTGCCAGCAGGTTGAGAGGCTCTGAGGGCTACACCTTC.

CDR3 coding DNA: TGTGCCAGCAGTCCCCAGAGGGGACAGGGGTATTCAGATACGCAGTATTTT. Translated: CASSPQRGQGYSDTQYF. This sequence joins TRBV6-6 and TRBJ2-3; 10 bases map to TRBD1. The germline CDR1 and CDR2 sequences are MNHNY and SVGAGI (reference sequence). The CDR3 is 17 amino acids. With V trimmed by 5 bases and J by 4 bases, 12 bases remained unmatched.

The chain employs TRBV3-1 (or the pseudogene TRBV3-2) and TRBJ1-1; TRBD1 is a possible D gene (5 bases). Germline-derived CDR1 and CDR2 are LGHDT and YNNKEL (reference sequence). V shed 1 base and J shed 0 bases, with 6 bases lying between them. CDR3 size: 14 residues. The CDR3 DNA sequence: TGTGCCAGCAGCCAAGGGACAATGAACACTGAAGCTTTCTTT. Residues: CASSQGTMNTEAFF.

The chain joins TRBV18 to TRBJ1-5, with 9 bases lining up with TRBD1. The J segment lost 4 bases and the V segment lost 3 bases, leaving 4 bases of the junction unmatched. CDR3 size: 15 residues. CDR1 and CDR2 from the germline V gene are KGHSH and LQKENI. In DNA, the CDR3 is TGTGCCAGCTCACCTGGGACAGGGTTGAATCAGCCCCAGCATTTT. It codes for CASSPGTGLNQPQHF.

The CDR3: CASSGTGVATEAFF. CDR3 sequence (DNA): TGTGCCAGCTCCGGGACAGGGGTAGCCACTGAAGCTTTCTTT. The rearrangement joins TRBV18 to TRBJ1-1; 10 nucleotides line up with TRBD1. The CDR3 totals 14 residues. V dropped 6 bases and J dropped 4; count of bases not matched to a gene: 5. CDR1 and CDR2 (germline): KGHSH, LQKENI.

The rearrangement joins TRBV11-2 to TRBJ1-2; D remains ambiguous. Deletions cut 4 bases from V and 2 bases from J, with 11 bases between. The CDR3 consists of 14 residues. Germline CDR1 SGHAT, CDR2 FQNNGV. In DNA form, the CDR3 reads TGTGCCAGCAGCTCGCTGCTGGGCAACTATGGCTACACCTTC. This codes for CASSSLLGNYGYTF.

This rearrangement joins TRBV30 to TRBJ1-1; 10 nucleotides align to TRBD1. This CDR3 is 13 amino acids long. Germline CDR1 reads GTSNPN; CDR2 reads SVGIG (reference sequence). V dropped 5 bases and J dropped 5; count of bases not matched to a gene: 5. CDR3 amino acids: CAWGTGVGTEAFF. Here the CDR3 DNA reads TGTGCCTGGGGGACAGGGGTCGGGACTGAAGCTTTCTTT.

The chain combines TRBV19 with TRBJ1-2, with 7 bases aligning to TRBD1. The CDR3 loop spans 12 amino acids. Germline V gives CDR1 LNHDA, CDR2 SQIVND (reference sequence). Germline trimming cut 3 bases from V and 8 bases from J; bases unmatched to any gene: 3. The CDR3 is CASSINRGGYTF. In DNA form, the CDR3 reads TGTGCCAGTAGTATTAACAGGGGCGGCTACACCTTC.

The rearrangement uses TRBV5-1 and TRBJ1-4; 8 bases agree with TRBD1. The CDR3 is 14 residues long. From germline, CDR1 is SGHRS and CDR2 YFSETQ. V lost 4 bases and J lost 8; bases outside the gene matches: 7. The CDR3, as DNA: TGCGCCAGCAGCCTGGACAGGGATGGAGAAAAACTGTTTTTT. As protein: CASSLDRDGEKLFF. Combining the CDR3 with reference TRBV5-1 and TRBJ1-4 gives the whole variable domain KAGVTQTPRYLIKTRGQQVTLSCSPISGHRSVSWYQQTPGQGLQFLFEYFSETQRNKGNFPGRFSGRQFSNSRSEMNVSTLELGDSALYLCASSLDRDGEKLFFGSGTQLSVL.